Shown below are 5 T cell receptor beta chains from a single sample sequenced in a study of T cell changes during pregnancy in multiple sclerosis. Libraries were prepared by immunoSEQ multiplex PCR; TCRdb keeps only in-frame clonotypes and omits some of them. The data hold 85,000 to 95,000 clones, with 91% observed a single time. This sample comprised peripheral blood, obtained after pregnancy. All receptors derive from a female donor in good health, enrolled as a control in a pregnancy study.

This clone has only a few counts. The chain has TRBV7-6 and TRBJ1-1; D not certain. This CDR3 region has 14 residues. Germline assignment: CDR1 SGHVS and CDR2 FNYEAQ. Trimming removed 7 bases at V and 0 bases at J, with 12 bases between. CDR3 sequence (DNA): TGTGCCAGCACGCGGGCAGGTATGAACACTGAAGCTTTCTTT. Translation: CASTRAGMNTEAFF. Based on the CDR3 plus reference TRBV7-6 and TRBJ1-1, the full variable domain is GAGVSQSPRYKVTKRGQDVALRCDPISGHVSLYWYRQALGQGPEFLTYFNYEAQQDKSGLPNDRFSAERPEGSISTLTIQRTEQRDSAMYRCASTRAGMNTEAFFGQGTRLTVV.

The chain couples TRBV11-3 to TRBJ2-2; 8 bases are shared with TRBD2. After removal of 6 bases from V and 4 bases from J, the junction contained 4 bases not matched to a gene. The length of the CDR3 is 14 residues. Germline values: CDR1 SGHNT, CDR2 YENEEA. In nucleotides, the CDR3 is TGTGCCAGCAGTCCCGGGGGGGCCACCGGGGAGCTGTTTTTT. The encoded protein is CASSPGGATGELFF.

This clone was detected once. The chain is built from TRBV27 and TRBJ1-2; D is unresolved. CDR1 and CDR2 (germline): MNHEY, SMNVEV (reference sequence). This CDR3 comprises 13 residues. Between the trimmed V and J ends, which lost 4 bases and 3 bases, there was a span of 9 bases. The CDR3 region has the DNA TGTGCCAGCAGTTCGCGGAGGGACTATGGCTACACCTTC. It codes for CASSSRRDYGYTF.

V is TRBV12-2 and J is TRBJ1-6; the D call TRBD1 from the table was never checked on the DNA. TRBV12-2 is reported as a pseudogene. The CDR3 has 15 residues. CDR3 sequence (DNA): TGTGCAAGTCGCCCGAGGGACAGCCGGAATTCACCCCTCCACTTT. Its translation: CASRPRDSRNSPLHF.

V and J are TRBV6-5 and TRBJ2-1; TRBD2 matches 12 bases. J was trimmed by 6 bases and V by 5 bases; bases with no gene match: 5. Germline V gene sequence: CDR1 MNHEY, CDR2 SVGAGI. This CDR3 region has 15 residues. Written as DNA, the CDR3 is TGTGCCAGCAGTAAACTAGCGGGGGGAACCAATGAGCAGTTCTTC. Protein sequence: CASSKLAGGTNEQFF.